The 22 T cell receptor beta chains listed next were all sequenced from one sample in a study of cytomegalovirus exposure and HLA in healthy donors. The PCR had 60 Vbeta and 13 Jbeta primers. Sequencing used immunoSEQ multiplex PCR; TCRdb keeps in-frame clones, though not all of them. Of 150,000 or so clones listed, around 68% are singletons. Sequencing input: PBMCs. These receptors were obtained from a man under 40 in good health and CMV-seronegative.

This clone was recorded a few times. CDR3 sequence: CASSALDRGNTGELFF. Written as DNA, the CDR3 is TGTGCCAGCAGTGCCCTCGACAGGGGAAACACCGGGGAGCTGTTTTTT. This chain uses TRBV28 with TRBJ2-2; 8 bases fit TRBD1. CDR1 is MDHEN, CDR2 SYDVKM, per germline. CDR3 size: 16 residues. Losses at the gene ends were 5 bases for V and 2 bases for J; bases not matched to a gene: 7.

V gene TRBV11-2 combines with J gene TRBJ2-2, with D possibly being TRBD2 (6 bases). The germline CDR1 and CDR2 sequences are SGHAT and FQNNGV. Trimming pared 5 bases from V and 3 bases from J, leaving 10 bases between. The CDR3 runs to 14 residues. Here the CDR3 DNA reads TGTGCCAGCAGCCCTCGACTAGACACCGGGGAGCTGTTTTTT. This translates into CASSPRLDTGELFF.

The chain combines TRBV6-4 with TRBJ2-1, with 7 bases lining up with TRBD2. Germline values: CDR1 MRHNA, CDR2 SNTAGT. J was trimmed by 8 bases and V by 10 bases; bases with no gene match: 11. This CDR3 region has 13 residues. The CDR3 DNA is TGTGCCACCTATGGGGGGGGAACCGATGAGCAGTTCTTC. Its translation: CATYGGGTDEQFF.

This chain links TRBV5-6 with TRBJ2-7, with 7 bases fitting TRBD1. The CDR3 runs 15 residues. Germline values: CDR1 SGHDT, CDR2 YYEEEE. V lost 1 base to trimming and J lost 2 bases; unmatched junction nucleotides: 6. CDR3 in amino acids: CASSLTLTGAYEQYF. CDR3 DNA: TGTGCCAGCAGCTTGACCCTAACAGGGGCCTACGAGCAGTACTTC.

This chain links TRBV6-1 with TRBJ1-5; possible D gene TRBD1, 6 bases. Germline V gene data show CDR1 as MNHNS and CDR2 as SASEGT. There are 13 residues in the CDR3. Trimming cost V 7 bases and J 6 bases, with 13 bases left between them. The CDR3 DNA reads as TGTGCCAGCACACAGGGCTTATCTCAGCCCCAGCATTTT. Residues: CASTQGLSQPQHF.

A remark on this clone: The junction departs from germline at one end; a sequencing error may be responsible. The rearrangement joins TRBV29-1 to TRBJ1-2; 8 bases are a match to TRBD1. Germline V gene lookup returns CDR1 SQVTM and CDR2 ANQGSEA. This CDR3 spans 12 amino acids. This CDR3 reads CSVRIQGAQAEF. Written as DNA, the CDR3 is TGCAGCGTCCGAATTCAGGGGGCGCAAGCAGAATTC.

V usage is TRBV5-4 and J usage is TRBJ2-5; D is perhaps TRBD1 (6 bases). The V end was cut by 3 bases, the J end by 1 base, with 13 bases between. This CDR3 is built from 15 residues. Germline loops: CDR1 SGHNT, CDR2 YYREEE (reference sequence). In nucleotides, the CDR3 is TGTGCCAGCAGCTGGGGGACAAGCCGCCAAGAGACCCAGTACTTC. Its protein is CASSWGTSRQETQYF.

The rearrangement joins TRBV19 to TRBJ2-7; 9 bases match TRBD1. The length of the CDR3 is 13 residues. The germline CDR1 and CDR2 sequences are LNHDA and SQIVND (reference sequence). Trimming removed 3 bases from V and 6 bases from J; junction bases left unmatched: 3. This chain's CDR3 is CASSITGGGEQYF. The DNA for the CDR3 is TGTGCCAGTAGTATTACAGGGGGCGGCGAGCAGTACTTC.

The V gene is TRBV7-6, the J gene TRBJ1-1; 11 nucleotides match TRBD1. Germline V gene sequence: CDR1 SGHVS, CDR2 FNYEAQ. The CDR3 loop spans 16 amino acids. The trim removed 4 bases at V and 2 bases at J, leaving 6 bases unmatched. The CDR3, as DNA: TGTGCCAGCAGCTCAGGACAGGGGGCGCTTAACACTGAAGCTTTCTTT. It specifies CASSSGQGALNTEAFF.

V gene TRBV2 combines with J gene TRBJ1-3, with D possibly being TRBD1 (6 bases). Germline V gives CDR1 SNHLY, CDR2 FYNNEI. V was pared by 4 bases and J by 8 bases, with 12 bases between. The length of the CDR3 is 13 residues. The CDR3 is CASSGNQGYTIYF. The CDR3 DNA reads TGTGCCAGCAGTGGAAACCAGGGGTACACCATATATTTT.

This clone was recorded only once. The V and J genes are TRBV2 and TRBJ2-7; 8 nucleotides agree with TRBD1. The CDR3 loop spans 14 amino acids. Germline V gene data show CDR1 as SNHLY and CDR2 as FYNNEI. V lost 2 bases to trimming and J lost 4 bases; unmatched junction nucleotides: 4. The CDR3 spells CASSETGGSYEQYF. The DNA for the CDR3 is TGTGCCAGCAGTGAAACAGGGGGATCGTACGAGCAGTACTTC.

V is TRBV2 and J is TRBJ2-7; no firm D call. Per the germline V gene, CDR1 is SNHLY and CDR2 is FYNNEI. Trimming removed 7 bases at V and 0 bases at J, with 7 bases between. The CDR3 length is 12 residues. The CDR3 spells CASIGISYEQYF. The CDR3 DNA reads TGTGCCAGCATCGGTATCTCCTACGAGCAGTACTTC.

The gene calls are TRBV6-1 and TRBJ1-1; maybe TRBD1 (6 bases). This CDR3 has 13 amino acids. The germline V gene encodes CDR1 MNHNS and CDR2 SASEGT. The V end lost 9 bases, the J end lost 5 bases, and 16 bases lay between the germline ends. The CDR3 reads CASSGERGTEAFF. The CDR3 DNA sequence: TGTGCCAGTTCAGGGGAGAGAGGTACTGAAGCTTTCTTT.

The V gene is TRBV5-1, the J gene TRBJ2-3; 9 positions match TRBD2. In germline, CDR1 is SGHRS, CDR2 YFSETQ. J lost 5 bases, V lost 0 bases, and 10 bases had no gene match. The CDR3 has 17 amino acids. CDR3 protein: CASSLALAGDKGDTQYF. The CDR3 DNA reads TGCGCCAGCAGCTTGGCCTTAGCGGGGGATAAGGGAGATACGCAGTATTTT.

The rearrangement uses TRBV27 and TRBJ2-2; D possibly corresponds to TRBD1 (7 bases). Germline CDR1 is MNHEY and CDR2 is SMNVEV (reference sequence). The CDR3 sequence is 15 residues long. V gave up 6 bases and J gave up 6 bases, with 17 bases separating them. Here the CDR3 reads CASSQTGSGAGELFF. In DNA form, the CDR3 reads TGTGCCAGCAGCCAGACAGGGTCGGGGGCCGGGGAGCTGTTTTTT.

The chain joins TRBV4-3 to TRBJ2-7, with a possible D match to TRBD2 (6 bases). Trimming took off 3 bases at V and 5 bases at J, with 14 bases between the two ends. The CDR3 contains 14 residues. Germline CDR1 reads LGHNA; CDR2 reads YSLEER. The DNA of the CDR3 is TGCGCCAGCAGCCAGGGGGGAACCCGCGACGAGCAGTACTTC. Amino acid sequence: CASSQGGTRDEQYF.

This clone has just a few counts. V is TRBV28 and J is TRBJ2-4; possibly TRBD1 for D (6 bases). The germline CDR1 and CDR2 sequences are MDHEN and SYDVKM. Trimming removed 8 bases at V and 7 bases at J, with 18 bases between. This CDR3 region has 14 residues. CDR3 sequence reads: CASSTSGVTNIQYF. The CDR3 bases are TGTGCCAGCTCTACTTCAGGGGTGACGAACATTCAGTACTTC.

This chain joins TRBV28 and TRBJ2-1; 7 positions agree with TRBD1. CDR1 MDHEN and CDR2 SYDVKM come from the germline V gene. This CDR3 has 14 amino acids. V lost 7 bases and J lost 1; bases outside the gene matches: 4. The chain's CDR3 is CASIRTGSYNEQFF. The CDR3 DNA sequence: TGTGCCAGCATTAGGACAGGTTCCTACAATGAGCAGTTCTTC. The whole variable domain, remainder taken from reference TRBV28 and TRBJ2-1, is DVKVTQSSRYLVKRTGEKVFLECVQDMDHENMFWYRQDPGLGLRLIYFSYDVKMKEKGDIPEGYSVSREKKERFSLILESASTNQTSMYLCASIRTGSYNEQFFGPGTRLTVL.

The chain joins TRBV28 to TRBJ1-4; 9 nucleotides match TRBD1. Germline CDR1 reads MDHEN; CDR2 reads SYDVKM. The V gene end was trimmed by 5 bases and the J gene end by 3 bases; junction bases not matched to a gene: 10. The CDR3 totals 17 residues. CDR3 DNA sequence: TGTGCCAGCAGTCCCCCGACAGGGGGAGGCTCTAATGAAAAACTGTTTTTT. Its translation: CASSPPTGGGSNEKLFF.

V gene TRBV7-6 combines with J gene TRBJ1-1; 8 positions match TRBD1. V was clipped by 1 base and J by 1 base; unmatched bases: 5. The CDR3 consists of 16 residues. Germline V lookup: CDR1 SGHVS, CDR2 FNYEAQ. The CDR3 region is CASSLVPQGANTEAFF. CDR3 bases: TGTGCCAGCAGCTTAGTACCTCAGGGGGCGAACACTGAAGCTTTCTTT. Looking up the rest from reference TRBV7-6 and TRBJ1-1 gives the full variable domain: GAGVSQSPRYKVTKRGQDVALRCDPISGHVSLYWYRQALGQGPEFLTYFNYEAQQDKSGLPNDRFSAERPEGSISTLTIQRTEQRDSAMYRCASSLVPQGANTEAFFGQGTRLTVV.

This chain connects TRBV6-6 to TRBJ1-5; D is possibly TRBD1 (6 bases). V was shortened by 2 bases and J by 2 bases, with 13 bases between the two germline ends. CDR3 length: 16 residues. The V gene's germline CDR1 is MNHNY and CDR2 SVGAGI (reference sequence). CDR3 in DNA: TGTGCCAGCAGTTACAACAACGCAGGGGGCAATCAGCCCCAGCATTTT. As protein: CASSYNNAGGNQPQHF.

J is TRBJ1-5 and V is TRBV5-6; the match to TRBD1 covers 9 bases. The V gene end was trimmed by 0 bases and the J gene end by 1 base; junction bases not matched to a gene: 2. This CDR3 contains 16 residues. CDR1 is SGHDT and CDR2 is YYEEEE in the germline V gene. The CDR3 sequence is CASSLAGQGSNQPQHF. CDR3 sequence (DNA): TGTGCCAGCAGCTTGGCCGGACAGGGGAGCAATCAGCCCCAGCATTTT. Full variable domain (rest looked up from reference TRBV5-6 and TRBJ1-5): DAGVTQSPTHLIKTRGQQVTLRCSPKSGHDTVSWYQQALGQGPQFIFQYYEEEERQRGNFPDRFSGHQFPNYSSELNVNALLLGDSALYLCASSLAGQGSNQPQHFGDGTRLSIL.